Here is one T cell receptor (beta chain) with its context. The sample comes from a study of T-cell reconstitution after alpha-beta-depleted transplantation in children. Unique molecular identifiers were built into the TCRbeta library. TCRdb ran MiXCR on the PCR reads and lists one entry per CDR3 protein. The sample holds roughly 500,000 distinct CDR3 sequences; around 18% are singletons and the top ten take 3.3%. The CDR3 has 13 residues. CDR1 and CDR2 (germline): SGHRS, YFSETQ. Trimming cost V 2 bases and J 8 bases, with 13 bases left between them. The chain uses TRBV5-1 and TRBJ1-1, with D maybe TRBD1 (6 bases). The TCR was taken from a human donor who donated a stem cell graft to a child with acute lymphoblastic leukemia. Sequenced here: PBMCs from the stem cell graft donor, sampled from the stem cell graft. CDR3 DNA sequence: TGCGCCAGCAGCTTCGAGTGGACAGCAGAAGCTTTCTTT. Translated, it gives CASSFEWTAEAFF.